Listed below are T cell receptor beta chains from one sample, sequenced in a study of T-cell reconstitution after alpha-beta-depleted transplantation in children. TCRdb reanalysed the PCR reads using MiXCR and keeps one entry per CDR3 protein. This table holds hundreds of thousands of distinct CDR3 sequences, 23% found once. Sequencing was performed on PBMCs, mostly from graft donor cells, taken 360 days after TCRalphabeta/CD19-depleted stem cell transplant. These receptors all come from a boy under three years old who had a stem cell transplant for acute myeloid leukemia, so the T cells may come from the graft donor. The CDR3 runs from the conserved cysteine through the conserved F or W. The order of the fields is V gene, clone size, J gene, D gene, CDR3 DNA, CDR3 protein. D genes are given only for firm matches. Part of the rows lack a size; the others show once, few, many or a class for expanded clones.

>TRBV7-2|once|TRBJ2-5|TRBD1
TGTGCCAGCAGCTCGATCCAGGGGGCGAAGGGGACCCAGTACTTC
CASSSIQGAKGTQYF
>TRBV11-1|NA|TRBJ2-7|TRBD1
TGTGCCAGCAGCAAAACAGGGGGGTCCTACGAGCAGAACTTC
CASSKTGGSYEQNF
>TRBV27|many|TRBJ2-3|TRBD2
TGTGCCAGCAGTTTGGGAGGGGAGACAGATACGCAGTATTTT
CASSLGGETDTQYF
>TRBV11-1|NA|TRBJ2-7|TRBD1
TGTGCCAGCAGCTTAAGGGGGGCTCTAGCCGGGACAGGGAAATCCGAGCAGTACTTC
CASSLRGALAGTGKSEQYF
>TRBV12-3/TRBV12-4|NA|TRBJ1-4|NA
TGTGCCAGCAGTTCCCTGGACTCTGCAACTAATGAAAAACTGTTTTTT
CASSSLDSATNEKLFF
>TRBV20-1|many|TRBJ2-5|NA
TGCAGTGGGACCGCCCCTTACCCCCAAGAGACCCAGTACTTC
CSGTAPYPQETQYF
>TRBV14|many|TRBJ2-1|TRBD1
TGTGCCAGCTCGACAGGGGATTGGAATGAGCAGTTCTTC
CASSTGDWNEQFF
>TRBV7-2|few|TRBJ2-3|NA
TGTGCCAGCAGCTTAGCGCTAGGACCCCCGGGAGATACGCAGTATTTT
CASSLALGPPGDTQYF
>TRBV5-1|NA|TRBJ1-6|TRBD1
TGCGCCAGCAGCACCGGACAGGATAATTCACCCCTCCACTTT
CASSTGQDNSPLHF
>TRBV20-1|many|TRBJ1-1|TRBD1
TGCAGTGCTAGGGGGGACAGGGCCGTTGAAGCTTTCTTT
CSARGDRAVEAFF
>TRBV4-3|few|TRBJ2-3|NA
TGCGCCAGCAGCCAAGGGAATCTGAGGGCGGGGGATACGCAGTATTTT
CASSQGNLRAGDTQYF
>TRBV5-1|many|TRBJ1-2|NA
TGCGCCAGCAGCTTGGGACAGGAGCACTATGGCTACACCTTC
CASSLGQEHYGYTF
>TRBV6-1|NA|TRBJ2-5|TRBD2
TGTGCCAGCAACGGACTAGCGGGGGGTGAGACCCAGTACTTC
CASNGLAGGETQYF
>TRBV2|many|TRBJ2-5|NA
TGTGCCAGCAGTGAAGCCTCGCAGGCACAGTACCAAGAGACCCAGTACTTC
CASSEASQAQYQETQYF
>TRBV19|few|TRBJ1-1|TRBD1
TGTGCCAGTAGTAGAGACCCCCGGACAGGCGTTTCCCTTGAAGCTTTCTTT
CASSRDPRTGVSLEAFF
>TRBV20-1|many|TRBJ2-7|NA
TGCAGTGCTACTTATACTTACGAGCAGTACTTC
CSATYTYEQYF
>TRBV7-2|NA|TRBJ2-1|TRBD2
TGTGCCAGCAGCGCTCCTAGCGGGGTTACCAATGAGCAGTTCTTC
CASSAPSGVTNEQFF
>TRBV6-5|NA|TRBJ2-5|TRBD1
TGTGCCAGCAGTTACTGGACAGGGGGCCAAGAGACCCAGTACTTC
CASSYWTGGQETQYF
>TRBV20-1|NA|TRBJ2-1|TRBD2
TGCAGTGCCCTATTTACCTACTCTAGCGGTGACTACAATGAGCAGTTCTTC
CSALFTYSSGDYNEQFF
>TRBV9|NA|TRBJ2-7|NA
TGTGCCAGCAGCGGGAGCCTTTCTTTCGACGAGCAGTACTTC
CASSGSLSFDEQYF
>TRBV12-3/TRBV12-4|many|TRBJ2-1|TRBD1
TGTGCCAGCACTGCTTTACAGGGGGCGTTCAATGAGCAGTTCTTC
CASTALQGAFNEQFF
>TRBV5-1|few|TRBJ2-3|NA
TGCGCCAGCAGCTTGGCATGGCAGGACACAGATACGCAGTATTTT
CASSLAWQDTDTQYF
>TRBV20-1|NA|TRBJ2-1|NA
TGCAGTGCTAGAGATCCAGGGTTCTACAATGAGCAGTTCTTC
CSARDPGFYNEQFF
>TRBV20-1|NA|TRBJ1-1|TRBD1
TGCAGTGCTAACAGGGGTATTGGGGACACTGAAGCTTTCTTT
CSANRGIGDTEAFF
>TRBV7-3|many|TRBJ1-5|NA
TGTGCCAGCAGCTTAGACCCCCATCAGCCCCAGCATTTT
CASSLDPHQPQHF
>TRBV20-1|few|TRBJ1-1|NA
TGCAGTGCTAGGATTAGGCGGGAACTTATGAACACTGAAGCTTTCTTT
CSARIRRELMNTEAFF
>TRBV7-9|many|TRBJ2-5|NA
TGTGCCAGCAGCGATCGGGGGAACCAAGAGACCCAGTACTTC
CASSDRGNQETQYF
>TRBV2|few|TRBJ2-2|TRBD2
TGTGCCAGCAGTGAGCGGGGGGCGGACACCGGGGAGCTGTTTTTT
CASSERGADTGELFF
>TRBV12-3/TRBV12-4|few|TRBJ1-4|NA
TGTGCCAGCAGGAAAGGCCCAACTAATGAAAAACTGTTTTTT
CASRKGPTNEKLFF
>TRBV20-1|NA|TRBJ2-2|NA
TGCAGTGCCATAGTCGGTTCGAACACCGGGGAGCTGTTTTTT
CSAIVGSNTGELFF
>TRBV6-1|NA|TRBJ2-1|TRBD1
TGTGCCAGCACCCTCCCAGACAGGGAAGATGAGCAGTTCTTC
CASTLPDREDEQFF
>TRBV7-2|many|TRBJ2-7|NA
TGTGCCAGCAGCTTGGAGAGGCTCGGATACTACGAGCAGTACTTC
CASSLERLGYYEQYF
>TRBV20-1|NA|TRBJ2-5|TRBD1
TGCAGTGCTCCCCGACAGGGATACTTTTCGGGGGAGACCCAGTACTTC
CSAPRQGYFSGETQYF
>TRBV5-1|few|TRBJ1-6|TRBD1
TGCGCCAGCAGCTTAGGACAGGGAGGCTCCTATAATTCACCCCTCCACTTT
CASSLGQGGSYNSPLHF
>TRBV20-1|many|TRBJ2-3|TRBD1
TGCAGTGCTAGAGATTGGGGACAGGGCACAGATACGCAGTATTTT
CSARDWGQGTDTQYF
>TRBV20-1|NA|TRBJ2-5|NA
TGCAGTGCTAGAGCGCAGCAAGAGACCCAGTACTTC
CSARAQQETQYF
>TRBV7-6|many|TRBJ2-1|NA
TGTGCCAGCAGCCTCTTCTATGAGGCCGAGGGCAATGAGCAGTTCTTC
CASSLFYEAEGNEQFF
>TRBV7-9|NA|TRBJ1-1|NA
TGTGCCAGCAGCTTAGGGGGATTCATGAACACTGAAGCTTTCTTT
CASSLGGFMNTEAFF
>TRBV11-1|few|TRBJ2-5|NA
TGTGCCAGCAGCCACGGACACCGACAAGAGACCCAGTACTTC
CASSHGHRQETQYF
>TRBV5-1|NA|TRBJ2-2|TRBD2
TGCGCCAGCAGCTTTCGACTAGCGGGGGGGCCGAGTCATTCGAACACCGGGGAGCTGTTTTTT
CASSFRLAGGPSHSNTGELFF
>TRBV20-1|NA|TRBJ2-6|TRBD1
TGCAGTGCTTCGGACAGGGGGGTCTCTGGGGCCAACGTCCTGACTTTC
CSASDRGVSGANVLTF
>TRBV13|many|TRBJ2-3|NA
TGTGCCAGCAGCTTATTTGGAGGGGGAGATACGCAGTATTTT
CASSLFGGGDTQYF
>TRBV5-6|few|TRBJ2-2|NA
TGTGCCAGCAGCTTGTCACTCAAGATCGGGGAGCTGTTTTTT
CASSLSLKIGELFF
>TRBV7-3|many|TRBJ2-2|NA
TGTGCCAGCAGCTTCACAGGGTCCGGGGAGCTGTTTTTT
CASSFTGSGELFF
>TRBV20-1|NA|TRBJ2-1|TRBD2
TGCAGTGCCTCCGGGCGGGGGGGCCCCAATGAGCAGTTCTTC
CSASGRGGPNEQFF
>TRBV15|few|TRBJ2-1|TRBD1
TGTGCCACCACCTCGGACAGGGTGCGCTCCTACAATGAGCAGTTCTTC
CATTSDRVRSYNEQFF